This T cell receptor (beta chain) was retrieved from a study of OX40 agonist ivuxolimab in advanced cancers. Turning to the overall study: Ivuxolimab, which targeted the costimulatory receptor OX40 (CD134), was an agonistic, fully human IgG2 monoclonal antibody. The paper covers the monotherapy dose-escalation part of the phase I ivuxolimab trial, which included N ≈ 57 patients. Partial responses occurred in three dose-escalation patients, of whom one had hepatocellular carcinoma and two had cutaneous melanoma. In the dose-escalation cohort, 70% to 85% of patients were male, and the mean age was around 65 years with a range of about 20 to 79. Intravenous ivuxolimab was administered to patients every 2 weeks at six dose levels: 0.01, 0.1, 0.3, 1.5, 3 and 10 mg/kg. Among the approximately 54 dose-escalation patients, approximately 20 had hepatocellular carcinoma, roughly 15 melanoma, 9 renal cell carcinoma and 9 head and neck cancer. Patients were allowed to have had prior anti-PD-1, anti-PD-L1 or anti-CTLA-4 therapy, and roughly 40% of the dose-escalation patients had been treated with checkpoint inhibitors. The purpose of peripheral TCRbeta sequencing was to test whether ivuxolimab changed TCR sequence diversity and led to clonal T-cell expansion.

Genomic DNA was extracted from sorted cells for sequencing of the TCRbeta CDR3 region. TCRbeta CDR3 regions were sequenced using the immunoSEQ Assay. TCRdb stores this immuneACCESS table with in-frame sequences only. Part of the clones is absent; in the studies checked, under half of the shortfall reflects unresolved V genes, and no reason is known for the rest. The sample table holds 60,000 to 100,000 clones, of which roughly 87% were seen once. 0.2% to 0.3% of the sample comes from the top ten. Patients with a history of autoimmune disease or receiving systemic immunosuppression were excluded from the trial. In every dose cohort, peripheral blood was drawn for TCR sequencing at baseline, cycle 4 day 1, and cycle 7 day 1. The samples were drawn from a first-in-human, open-label, multicenter phase I dose-escalation trial of ivuxolimab. The trial enrolled adults with locally advanced or metastatic head and neck squamous cell, hepatocellular, melanoma or renal cell carcinoma. Before TCR sequencing, CD4+ T cells and CD8+ T cells were sorted from peripheral blood as separate populations.

Based on the germline V gene (reference sequence), the CDR1 and CDR2 sequences are SGHKS and YYEKEE. From cysteine to phenylalanine, the CDR3 is 13 amino acids long. The retained sequence is limited to the CDR3, 39 bases, with the frame set at the first base. The junction shows trimming of 4 bases on V and 0 bases on J, plus 7 bases between the germline ends. This clone was observed a few times. Its cognate antigen has yet to be identified. Base-call qualities are not available, and no considerably larger clone is one nucleotide away. Study-level results and caveats: Which antigens the clonally expanded peripheral T cells were specific for was not determined. Low levels of normalized T-cell clonal expansion were also shown by some nonresponding patients. In partial responders in the 0.1-3.0 mg/kg groups, normalized peripheral clonal expansion was found to be among the lowest, especially among CD8+ T cells. On average, CD8+ T cells showed more expanded clones than CD4+ T cells after ivuxolimab. At doses from 0.1 to 3.0 mg/kg, clonal expansion was seen in both CD4+ and CD8+ blood T cells between baseline and week 6.

The source is an adult with an advanced solid tumor such as melanoma, head and neck, liver or kidney cancer. The sample was CD4+ or CD8+ T cells sorted from blood, taken in a trial of the OX40 agonist ivuxolimab. The sequence joins TRBV5-5 to TRBJ2-5, with the D call tentatively TRBD1 or TRBD2, each fitting 5 bases. The DNA sequence is given as TGTGCCAGCAGCGGGGGTTACCAAGAGACCCAGTACTTC. Its coded protein is CASSGGYQETQYF.